These T cell receptor beta chains were read from a single sample in a study of PD-L1 blockade in urothelial cancer. Sequencing was performed with immunoSEQ multiplex PCR; in TCRdb, only in-frame clones are kept and a portion is missing. The sample has tens of thousands of clones; around 88% are singletons. The sample in question was PBMCs, obtained around atezolizumab (anti-PD-L1) treatment. Receptors were obtained from a man aged 55 to 70 with urothelial cancer. Both conserved end residues are part of each CDR3. D genes are given only for firm matches. The listing skips clone size in some rows; elsewhere it reads once, few, many or a size class.

TRBJ1-2 | NA | NA | TRBV18 | TGTGCCAGCTCACCAGACAGGAACTATGGCTACACCTTC | CASSPDRNYGYTF
TRBJ2-1 | NA | NA | TRBV7-2 | TGTGCCAGCAGCTTAGTCGGGCCGGAGGGTGAGCAGTTCTTC | CASSLVGPEGEQFF
TRBJ1-5 | NA | NA | TRBV2 | TGTGCCAGCAGCGAACAGGGTTTGGGCAATCAGCCCCAGCATTTT | CASSEQGLGNQPQHF
TRBJ1-2 | NA | NA | TRBV6-5 | TGTGCCAGCAGTCGCCGACCGGGGGTTTCTTGGGGCTACACCTTC | CASSRRPGVSWGYTF
TRBJ1-1 | NA | NA | TRBV7-9 | TGTGCCAGCAGCTCCCAGGGATACACTGAAGCTTTCTTT | CASSSQGYTEAFF
TRBJ2-5 | NA | TRBD1 | TRBV18 | TGTGCCAGCTCCCGACAGGGGCCCCAAGAGACCCAGTACTTC | CASSRQGPQETQYF
TRBJ2-7 | NA | NA | TRBV7-8 | TGTGCCAGCAGCTTAGACCAGGGCCAGCAGTACTTC | CASSLDQGQQYF
TRBJ2-3 | NA | NA | TRBV5-1 | TGCGCCAGCAGCCCCTCCTCGGGGAGTGTAATGCAGTATTTT | CASSPSSGSVMQYF
TRBJ1-1 | NA | NA | TRBV9 | TGTGCCAGCAGCTCCCTCGGGGTAGCTTTCTTT | CASSSLGVAFF
TRBJ1-3 | NA | TRBD1 | TRBV5-1 | TGCGCCAGCAGCTTGGGCACCGGGACAGGGTCTGGAAACACCATATATTTT | CASSLGTGTGSGNTIYF
TRBJ2-2 | NA | NA | TRBV7-9 | TGTGCCAGCAGCTTAGACGGGATAGGCGGGGAGCTGTTTTTT | CASSLDGIGGELFF
TRBJ1-1 | NA | TRBD1 | TRBV5-1 | TGCGCCAGCAGCTCCCGGACAGGGGGCGGGGGCACTGAAGCTTTCTTT | CASSSRTGGGGTEAFF
TRBJ1-2 | NA | TRBD1 | TRBV7-2 | TGTGCCAGCAGCTCGACCGGGACAGGGGGCTATGGCTACACCTTC | CASSSTGTGGYGYTF
TRBJ2-1 | NA | NA | TRBV10-2 | TGCGCCAGCAGTGAGTCTCAATACAATGAGCAGTTCTTC | CASSESQYNEQFF
TRBJ2-3 | NA | TRBD1 | TRBV4-1 | TGCGCCAGCAGCCAGGAGGACAGGGGGCAAGATACGCAGTATTTT | CASSQEDRGQDTQYF
TRBJ2-5 | NA | TRBD2 | TRBV7-2 | TGTGCCAGCAGCTCTCCTTTGACTAGCGGGGGAGGGGAGACCCAGTACTTC | CASSSPLTSGGGETQYF
TRBJ2-5 | NA | NA | TRBV20-1 | TGCAGTGCTAGAGGGCGGGAGACCCAGTACTTC | CSARGRETQYF
TRBJ2-2 | few | NA | TRBV7-2 | TGTGCCAGCAGCTTAGACTTATCGGGTTACCCCGGGGAGCTGTTTTTT | CASSLDLSGYPGELFF
TRBJ1-5 | NA | NA | TRBV7-9 | TGTGCCAGCAGCTTAGTAGGGGGGGATCAGCCCCAGCATTTT | CASSLVGGDQPQHF
TRBJ2-1 | NA | NA | TRBV6-6 | TGTGCCAGCACGGACAGTACCATTGAGCAGTTCTTC | CASTDSTIEQFF
TRBJ1-5 | NA | NA | TRBV4-1 | TGCGCCAGCAGCCAAGAGTTGACGCAGGGCAATCAGCCCCAGCATTTT | CASSQELTQGNQPQHF
TRBJ2-2 | NA | TRBD2 | TRBV7-8 | TGTGCCAGCAGCTTCCGGACTAGCGGGTACACCGGGGAGCTGTTTTTT | CASSFRTSGYTGELFF
TRBJ2-7 | few | TRBD2 | TRBV11-2 | TGTGCCAGCAGGGCCGGGACTAGCGGGGACTACGAGCAGTACTTC | CASRAGTSGDYEQYF
TRBJ2-2 | NA | NA | TRBV7-3 | TGTGCCAGCAGCTTAGGGCGGGCGGACACCGGGGAGCTGTTTTTT | CASSLGRADTGELFF
TRBJ1-2 | NA | NA | TRBV7-9 | TGTGCCAGCAGCTTAACTGAGGACTATGGCTACACCTTC | CASSLTEDYGYTF
TRBJ2-2 | NA | NA | TRBV6-6 | TGTGCCAGCAGTTACGACACGAACACCGGGGAGCTGTTTTTT | CASSYDTNTGELFF
TRBJ2-1 | once | TRBD2 | TRBV10-3 | TGTGCCATCAGTGGGAGGGGACTAGCGGGGGGATACAATGAGCAGTTCTTC | CAISGRGLAGGYNEQFF
TRBJ2-3 | few | TRBD2 | TRBV10-3 | TGTGCCATCAGTGGGGCCGGGACTAGCGAAGATACGCAGTATTTT | CAISGAGTSEDTQYF
TRBJ2-1 | NA | TRBD2 | TRBV6-4 | TGTGCCGCCAGCAGTGAACGATCCCCTAGCGGGGGCGTTCGAGACAATGAGCAGTTCTTC | CAASSERSPSGGVRDNEQFF
TRBJ1-5 | NA | NA | TRBV28 | TGTGCCAGCAGTTTCAATACAGAAATAAGCAATCAGCCCCAGCATTTT | CASSFNTEISNQPQHF
TRBJ2-3 | NA | NA | TRBV4-3 | TGCGCCAGCAGCTCCCGGGGGACAGATACGCAGTATTTT | CASSSRGTDTQYF
TRBJ2-3 | NA | TRBD1 | TRBV7-8 | TGTGCCAGCAGCTTTCCACGACAGGGGGCTAGGGGGGCAGATACGCAGTATTTT | CASSFPRQGARGADTQYF
TRBJ1-3 | NA | TRBD1 | TRBV7-2 | TGTGCCAGCAGCTTAGACAGGGGGCCTGGAAACACCATATATTTT | CASSLDRGPGNTIYF
TRBJ1-2 | NA | TRBD1 | TRBV6-5 | TGTGCCAGCAGAAGGGGGCAAAACTATGGCTACACCTTC | CASRRGQNYGYTF
TRBJ1-1 | NA | TRBD1 | TRBV6-5 | TGTGCCAGCAGACCTACAGGGGGCACTGAAGCTTTCTTT | CASRPTGGTEAFF
TRBJ2-5 | NA | TRBD2 | TRBV2 | TGTGCCAGCAGTAGGGGACTAGCGATTCTGGAGACCCAGTACTTC | CASSRGLAILETQYF
TRBJ2-7 | NA | TRBD2 | TRBV29-1 | TGCAGCGTTTCGGGACTACGGGACGAGCAGTACTTC | CSVSGLRDEQYF
TRBJ1-5 | NA | TRBD1 | TRBV10-3 | TGTGCCGTGAGACAGGGACCTAATCAGCCCCAGCATTTT | CAVRQGPNQPQHF
TRBJ1-5 | NA | NA | TRBV18 | TGTGCCAGCTCACCTGGGGCTGAACAGCCCCAGCATTTT | CASSPGAEQPQHF
TRBJ1-4 | NA | NA | TRBV10-3 | TGTGCCATCAGTCCTCAGGGGCGGCGTGAAAAACTGTTTTTT | CAISPQGRREKLFF
TRBJ1-5 | few | NA | TRBV7-8 | TGTGCCAGCAGCTTAGCGCGGGGAGATCAGCCCCAGCATTTT | CASSLARGDQPQHF
TRBJ1-6 | NA | NA | TRBV6-1 | TGTGCCAGCAGCTTTCGGCCAGGGGATTCACCCCTCCACTTT | CASSFRPGDSPLHF
TRBJ2-3 | NA | TRBD2 | TRBV7-8 | TGTGCCAGCAGCGCCTGGACCCCGGGACTAGCGGGTACAAGCACAGATACGCAGTATTTT | CASSAWTPGLAGTSTDTQYF
TRBJ1-2 | NA | NA | TRBV7-8 | TGTGCCAGCAGCTTAGGAACAGGCGGCTACACCTTC | CASSLGTGGYTF
TRBJ1-2 | NA | NA | TRBV20-1 | TGCAGTGCCAACATTAACTATGGCTACACCTTC | CSANINYGYTF
TRBJ2-1 | NA | NA | TRBV30 | TGTGCCTGGAATCCGGGGGACAATGAGCAGTTCTTC | CAWNPGDNEQFF
TRBJ2-3 | NA | NA | TRBV7-2 | TGTGCCAGCAGCTTATCGGCCATAGGGGGTGCAGATACGCAGTATTTT | CASSLSAIGGADTQYF
TRBJ1-2 | NA | NA | TRBV14 | TGTGCCAGCAGCCAAGACAGACAGAACTATGGCTACACCTTC | CASSQDRQNYGYTF
TRBJ2-1 | NA | TRBD2 | TRBV12-5 | TGTGCTAGTGGTTTGGAAACTAGCGGGGGGGCTAATGAGCAGTTCTTC | CASGLETSGGANEQFF
TRBJ2-5 | NA | TRBD2 | TRBV2 | TGTGCCAGCAGCCCGGGACTAGCGGGACAAGAGACCCAGTACTTC | CASSPGLAGQETQYF
TRBJ2-7 | NA | TRBD1 | TRBV11-2 | TGTGCCAGCAGCTCTGGGACAGGGGGCTCCTACGAGCAGTACTTC | CASSSGTGGSYEQYF